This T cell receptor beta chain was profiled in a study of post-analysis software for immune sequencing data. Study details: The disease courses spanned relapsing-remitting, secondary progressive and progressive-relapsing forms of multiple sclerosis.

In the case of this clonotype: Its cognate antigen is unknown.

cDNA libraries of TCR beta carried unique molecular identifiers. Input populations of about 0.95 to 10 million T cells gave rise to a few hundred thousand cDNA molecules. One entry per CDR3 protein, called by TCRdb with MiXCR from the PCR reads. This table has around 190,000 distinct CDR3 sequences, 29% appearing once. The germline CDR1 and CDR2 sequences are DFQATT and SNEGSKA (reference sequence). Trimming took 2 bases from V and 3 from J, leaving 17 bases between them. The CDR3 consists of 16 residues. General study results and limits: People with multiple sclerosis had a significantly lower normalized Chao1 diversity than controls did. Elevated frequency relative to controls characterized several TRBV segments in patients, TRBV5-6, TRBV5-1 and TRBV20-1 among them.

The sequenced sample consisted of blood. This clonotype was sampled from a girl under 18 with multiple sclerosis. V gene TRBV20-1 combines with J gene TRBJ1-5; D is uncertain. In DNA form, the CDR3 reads TGCAGTGCTAGATTATTGGCGGCTGCGTCCAATCAGCCCCAGCATTTT. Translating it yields CSARLLAAASNQPQHF.